This is a list of T cell receptor beta chains from one sample in a study of PD-1 blockade in classical Hodgkin lymphoma. Profiling relied on immunoSEQ multiplex PCR, and the TCRdb table lists in-frame clones only, not all of them. The data contain 47,000 or so clones, about three quarters of them singletons. The sample in question was peripheral blood mononuclear cells (PBMCs), obtained at baseline. Every receptor here comes from a human donor with classical Hodgkin lymphoma. Both conserved end residues are trimmed from each CDR3. D genes are given only for firm matches. Only part of the rows carry a size: once, few, many, or a class if the clone is expanded.

J | D | V | size | CDR3
TRBJ1-2 | . | TRBV6-4 | . | ASSDGGRYGYT
TRBJ1-3 | . | TRBV2 | once | ASNTGTFSGNTIY
TRBJ1-4 | . | TRBV28 | . | ASSRQSTNEKLF
TRBJ2-2 | . | TRBV5-1 | . | ASSLASGIGAWLF
TRBJ2-3 | . | TRBV7-2 | . | ASNFRDAFPDTQY
TRBJ1-6 | . | TRBV4-1 | . | ASSQFPDSKYNSPLH
TRBJ1-5 | . | TRBV6-5 | . | ASSYGSSNQPQH
TRBJ1-4 | . | TRBV4-1 | once | ASSQSAEKLF
TRBJ2-1 | TRBD2 | TRBV6-1 | medium-sized | ASSEGGEGTSAYNEQF
TRBJ1-3 | . | TRBV5-6 | once | ASSLGSRELFGNTIY
TRBJ1-2 | . | TRBV5-4 | . | ASSSGSTDHT
TRBJ1-2 | . | TRBV27 | . | ASRGSPYGYT
TRBJ2-7 | . | TRBV5-6 | few | ASSLEGGWNEQY
TRBJ2-7 | . | TRBV7-8 | few | ASSLIAGLGEQY
TRBJ1-2 | . | TRBV9 | . | ASSVEPPYGYT
TRBJ1-1 | . | TRBV6-6 | . | ASSDRTTEAF
TRBJ2-1 | . | TRBV4-1 | . | ASSRYSGDNEQF
TRBJ2-7 | . | TRBV19 | . | ASSRGQGVGYEQY
TRBJ2-3 | . | TRBV6-5 | . | ASSYGRRGSQY
TRBJ2-5 | . | TRBV21-1 | . | ASPGTDPGTQY
TRBJ1-4 | TRBD1 | TRBV5-1 | few | ASSPGQGIGEKLF
TRBJ1-3 | . | TRBV5-4 | . | ASSLGAQGNTIY
TRBJ2-2 | . | TRBV2 | few | ASSLQDPHTGELF
TRBJ2-7 | TRBD1 | TRBV5-1 | . | ASSITGTGESEQY
TRBJ2-3 | . | TRBV5-8 | . | ASSLYRRDTQY
TRBJ1-5 | TRBD1 | TRBV28 | . | ASRPGQADQPQH
TRBJ2-1 | . | TRBV13 | . | ASSLYARTSYNEQF
TRBJ1-6 | . | TRBV7-8 | . | AGGTENSPLH
TRBJ1-1 | . | TRBV5-1 | . | ASSLSGKLNTEAF
TRBJ2-1 | TRBD2 | TRBV4-1 | . | ASSQAILAGGARGYNEQF
TRBJ1-3 | . | TRBV30 | . | AWEGGSSGNTIY
TRBJ1-6 | . | TRBV27 | . | ASSFFAAVVSGSPLH
TRBJ2-3 | . | TRBV2 | . | ASSVTDTQY
TRBJ2-2 | . | TRBV7-9 | . | VCEGDTGELF
TRBJ2-1 | . | TRBV18 | . | ASSPPRGGSYNEQF
TRBJ1-2 | TRBD1 | TRBV9 | . | ASSVGGQGDVSGYT
TRBJ2-5 | . | TRBV5-1 | . | ASSEGTRQETQY
TRBJ2-2 | . | TRBV7-8 | . | ASSSRTAANTGELF
TRBJ2-7 | TRBD2 | TRBV11-2 | once | ASSSGLAGDEQY
TRBJ1-1 | TRBD1 | TRBV6-5 | . | ASSRDYTGGTEAF
TRBJ2-3 | . | TRBV19 | few | ASSSGSTDTQY
TRBJ1-3 | . | TRBV7-7 | . | ASSPGSSGNTIY
TRBJ2-7 | . | TRBV4-2 | once | ASSQDVGYSYEQY
TRBJ1-1 | . | TRBV27 | . | ASSLYRALNTEAF